These 10 T cell receptor beta chains came from one sample sequenced in a study of CD8 T cells in Susac syndrome. Random hexamers were used to reverse transcribe an amount of roughly 0.5 to 1 ug RNA. TCRdb reprocessed the immunoSEQ multiplex PCR reads with MiXCR, giving one entry per CDR3 protein. This sample has more than 65,000 distinct CDR3 sequences, with roughly 94% found just once. What was sequenced was CD8+ T cells from PBMCs. The receptors originated from a human donor in good health.

The V and J genes are TRBV7-9 and TRBJ2-1, with D uncertain. Trimming took off 5 bases at V and 4 bases at J, with 9 bases between the two ends. The length of the CDR3 is 13 residues. Germline assignment: CDR1 SEHNR and CDR2 FQNEAQ (reference sequence). The CDR3 is CASSHEGYNEQFF. The CDR3 DNA reads as TGTGCCAGCAGCCATGAAGGGTACAATGAGCAGTTCTTC. Based on the CDR3 plus reference TRBV7-9 and TRBJ2-1, the full variable domain is DTGVSQNPRHKITKRGQNVTFRCDPISEHNRLYWYRQTLGQGPEFLTYFQNEAQLEKSRLLSDRFSAERPKGSFSTLEIQRTEQGDSAMYLCASSHEGYNEQFFGPGTRLTVL.

The V gene is TRBV5-8, the J gene TRBJ1-5; no reliable D call. The V gene lost 1 base and the J gene lost 0 bases, with 8 bases spanning the gap. Germline V gene lookup returns CDR1 SGHTS and CDR2 YDEGEE. CDR3 length: 15 residues. CDR3 coding DNA: TGTGCCAGCAGCTTGCAAGGATTTAGCAATCAGCCCCAGCATTTT. Encoded protein: CASSLQGFSNQPQHF.

J is TRBJ2-1 and V is TRBV19; a weak D match, TRBD2 (5 bases). Trimming pared 10 bases from V and 0 bases from J, leaving 10 bases between. Germline assignment: CDR1 LNHDA and CDR2 SQIVND (reference sequence). The CDR3 spans 13 residues. CDR3 bases: TGTGCCACCCGGGATTACTCCTACAATGAGCAGTTCTTC. Translation gives CATRDYSYNEQFF.

This chain uses TRBV24-1 with TRBJ2-5; 10 bases map to TRBD2. After removal of 4 bases from V and 4 bases from J, the junction contained 5 bases not matched to a gene. Germline lookup yields CDR1 KGHDR and CDR2 SFDVKD. The CDR3 is 15 amino acids. CDR3 in DNA: TGTGCCACCAGTGAATCTAGCGGGGGAACAGAGACCCAGTACTTC. This sequence encodes CATSESSGGTETQYF.

J is TRBJ2-3 and V is TRBV19; TRBD2 matches 12 bases. In germline, CDR1 is LNHDA, CDR2 SQIVND (reference sequence). The ends lost 7 bases at V and 4 bases at J; junction bases unmatched: 6. The CDR3 totals 15 residues. CDR3 amino acids: CASTPLAGGSDTQYF. CDR3 bases: TGTGCCAGTACCCCACTAGCGGGGGGCTCAGATACGCAGTATTTT.

The DNA of the CDR3 is TGCGCCAGCAGCCAGGAGGGACAGGGGTCGTTTGGCTACACCTTC. It encodes CASSQEGQGSFGYTF. The V gene is TRBV4-1, the J gene TRBJ1-2, with 10 bases aligning to TRBD1. The CDR3 contains 15 residues. V shed 3 bases, J shed 7 bases, and the junction held 8 bases outside the gene matches. Germline assignment: CDR1 MGHRA and CDR2 YSYEKL.

The sample holds one count of this clonotype. J is TRBJ2-3 and V is TRBV7-9; TRBD2 matches 10 bases. Germline V gene data show CDR1 as SEHNR and CDR2 as FQNEAQ (reference sequence). V lost 5 bases, J lost 2 bases, and 4 bases stayed unmatched. The CDR3 spans 15 residues. The CDR3 nucleotides read TGTGCCAGCAGCGGAAGCGGGGGGGCCACAGATACGCAGTATTTT. Protein: CASSGSGGATDTQYF.

The chain joins TRBV6-5 to TRBJ1-1, with a possible D match to TRBD1 (6 bases). The CDR3 is made up of 16 amino acids. The V end lost 0 bases, the J end lost 4 bases, and 15 bases lay between the germline ends. Per germline, CDR1 MNHEY and CDR2 SVGAGI. In nucleotides, the CDR3 is TGTGCCAGCAGTTACTCGAGTTGGGGGGCTCGCACTGAAGCTTTCTTT. Translation gives CASSYSSWGARTEAFF.

This chain connects TRBV30 to TRBJ1-1, with 7 bases lining up with TRBD1. Trimming took 2 bases from V and 10 from J; bases not matched to a gene: 7. Germline V gene lookup returns CDR1 GTSNPN and CDR2 SVGIG (reference sequence). This CDR3 spans 12 amino acids. The CDR3 nucleotides are TGTGCCTGGAGTCCAGGGGGTGGGAGAGCTTTCTTT. This translates into CAWSPGGGRAFF.

The rearrangement uses TRBV20-1 and TRBJ2-7; 9 positions agree with TRBD1. Trimming at V came to 4 bases and at J to 5 bases, leaving 9 bases not matched to a gene. The V gene's germline CDR1 is DFQATT and CDR2 SNEGSKA (reference sequence). The CDR3 consists of 14 residues. The CDR3 here is CSAKRQGVGDEQYF. CDR3 coding DNA: TGCAGTGCTAAACGACAGGGGGTGGGAGACGAGCAGTACTTC.